The subject of this entry is one TCR beta chain. The data are from a study of blood T cell repertoires in COVID-19. The participants were between 18 and 89 years old and came from some 23 US areas. Self-reported history from a screening survey and questionnaire set each donor's cohort. Methods used by the authors: Researchers report that nucleated cell counts were estimated from reference gene primer amplification. Data came from immunoSEQ multiplex PCR; TCRdb stores just in-frame clones and leaves some out. V and J calls and clone size are given by that table; D and trimming were obtained from the DNA. Here the sample spans 250,000 to 350,000 clones, around 90% being singletons. The germline V gene has CDR1 KGHSH and CDR2 LQKENI. This CDR3 comprises 15 residues. V dropped 6 bases and J dropped 1 base, with 15 bases sitting between them.

The origin of this receptor is a woman under 40 who had recovered from COVID-19. V usage is TRBV18 and J usage is TRBJ1-1; maybe TRBD1 (5 bases). Input material: PBMCs or T cells enriched from blood (not recorded which). The CDR3 nucleotides are TGTGCCAGCTCGCGGCGTGGGGGGGAGAACACTGAAGCTTTCTTT. Translated: CASSRRGGENTEAFF.